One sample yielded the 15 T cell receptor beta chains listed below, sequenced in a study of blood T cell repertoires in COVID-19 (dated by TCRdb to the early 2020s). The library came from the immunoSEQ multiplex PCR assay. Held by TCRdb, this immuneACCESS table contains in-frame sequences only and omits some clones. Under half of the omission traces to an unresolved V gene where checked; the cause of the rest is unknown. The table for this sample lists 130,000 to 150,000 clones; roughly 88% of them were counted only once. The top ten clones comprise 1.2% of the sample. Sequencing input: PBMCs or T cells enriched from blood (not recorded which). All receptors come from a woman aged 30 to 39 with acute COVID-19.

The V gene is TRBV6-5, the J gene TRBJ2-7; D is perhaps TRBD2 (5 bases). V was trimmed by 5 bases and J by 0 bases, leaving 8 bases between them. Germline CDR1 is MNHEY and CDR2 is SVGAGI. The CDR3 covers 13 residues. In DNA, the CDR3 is TGTGCCAGCAGTACGGGGAACTCCTACGAGCAGTACTTC. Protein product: CASSTGNSYEQYF.

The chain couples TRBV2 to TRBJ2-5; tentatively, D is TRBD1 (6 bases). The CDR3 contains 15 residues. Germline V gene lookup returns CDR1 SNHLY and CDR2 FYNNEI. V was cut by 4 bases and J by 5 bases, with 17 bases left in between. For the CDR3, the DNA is TGTGCCAGCAGTGTGGGTCAGGGGCGCGGGGAGACCCAGTACTTC. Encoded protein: CASSVGQGRGETQYF.

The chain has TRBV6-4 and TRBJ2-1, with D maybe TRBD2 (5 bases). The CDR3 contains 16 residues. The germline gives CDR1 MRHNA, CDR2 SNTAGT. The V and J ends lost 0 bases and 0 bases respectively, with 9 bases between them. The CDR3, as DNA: TGTGCCAGCAGTGACTCTGACGGGGTCTCCTACAATGAGCAGTTCTTC. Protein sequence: CASSDSDGVSYNEQFF.

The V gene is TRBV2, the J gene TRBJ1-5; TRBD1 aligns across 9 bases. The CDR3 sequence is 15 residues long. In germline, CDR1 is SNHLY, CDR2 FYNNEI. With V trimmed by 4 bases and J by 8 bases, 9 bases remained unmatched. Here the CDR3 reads CASSATGTGYEPQHF. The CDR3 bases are TGTGCCAGCAGTGCGACCGGGACAGGGTATGAGCCCCAGCATTTT. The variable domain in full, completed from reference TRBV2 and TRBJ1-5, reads EPEVTQTPSHQVTQMGQEVILRCVPISNHLYFYWYRQILGQKVEFLVSFYNNEISEKSEIFDDQFSVERPDGSNFTLKIRSTKLEDSAMYFCASSATGTGYEPQHFGDGTRLSIL.

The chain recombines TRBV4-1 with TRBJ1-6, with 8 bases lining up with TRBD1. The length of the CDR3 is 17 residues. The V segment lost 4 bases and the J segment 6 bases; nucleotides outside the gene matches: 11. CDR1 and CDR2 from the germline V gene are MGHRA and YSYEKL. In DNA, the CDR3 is TGCGCCAGCAGCCCGACCGGGACAGGTTTTGGTAATTCACCCCTCCACTTT. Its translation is CASSPTGTGFGNSPLHF.

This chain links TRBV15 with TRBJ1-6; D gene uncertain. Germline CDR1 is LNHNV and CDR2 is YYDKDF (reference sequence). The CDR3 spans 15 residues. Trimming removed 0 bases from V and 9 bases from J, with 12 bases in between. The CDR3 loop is CATSRDPGLGSPLHF. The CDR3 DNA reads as TGTGCCACCAGCAGAGATCCGGGGTTGGGTTCACCCCTCCACTTT.

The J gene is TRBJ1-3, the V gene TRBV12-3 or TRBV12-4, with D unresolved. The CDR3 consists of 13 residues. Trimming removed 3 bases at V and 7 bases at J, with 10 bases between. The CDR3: CASSFLGGNTIYF. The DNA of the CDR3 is TGTGCCAGCAGTTTCTTAGGCGGGAACACCATATATTTT.

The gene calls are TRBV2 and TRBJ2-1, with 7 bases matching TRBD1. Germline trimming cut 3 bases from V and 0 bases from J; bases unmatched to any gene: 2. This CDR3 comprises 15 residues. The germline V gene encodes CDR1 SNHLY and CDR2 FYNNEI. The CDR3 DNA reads TGTGCCAGCAGTGATGAGGGGGCCTCCTACAATGAGCAGTTCTTC. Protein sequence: CASSDEGASYNEQFF.

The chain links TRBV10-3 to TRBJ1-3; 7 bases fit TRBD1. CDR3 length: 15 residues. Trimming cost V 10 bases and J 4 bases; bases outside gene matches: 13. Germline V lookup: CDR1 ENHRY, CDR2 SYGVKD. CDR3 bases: TGTGCCACAACCCCTGCGACAGGGACGGGAAACACCATATATTTT. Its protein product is CATTPATGTGNTIYF.

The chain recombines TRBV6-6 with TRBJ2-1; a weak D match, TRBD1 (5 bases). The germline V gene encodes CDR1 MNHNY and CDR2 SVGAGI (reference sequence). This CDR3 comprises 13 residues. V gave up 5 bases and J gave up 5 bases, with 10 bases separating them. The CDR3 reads CASSGQSNNEQFF. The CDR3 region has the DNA TGTGCCAGCAGTGGACAATCAAACAATGAGCAGTTCTTC.

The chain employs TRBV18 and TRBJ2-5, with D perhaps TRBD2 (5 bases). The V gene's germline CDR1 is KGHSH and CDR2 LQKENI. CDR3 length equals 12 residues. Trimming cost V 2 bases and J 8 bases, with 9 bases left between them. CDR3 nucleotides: TGTGCCAGCTCACCATCCGGGGATACCCAGTACTTC. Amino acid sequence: CASSPSGDTQYF.

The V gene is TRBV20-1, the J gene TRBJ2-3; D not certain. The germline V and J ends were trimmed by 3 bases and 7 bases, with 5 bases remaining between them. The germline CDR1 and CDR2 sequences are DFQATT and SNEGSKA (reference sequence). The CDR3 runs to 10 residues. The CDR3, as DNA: TGCAGTGCTAGTATATATACGCAGTATTTT. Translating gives CSASIYTQYF.

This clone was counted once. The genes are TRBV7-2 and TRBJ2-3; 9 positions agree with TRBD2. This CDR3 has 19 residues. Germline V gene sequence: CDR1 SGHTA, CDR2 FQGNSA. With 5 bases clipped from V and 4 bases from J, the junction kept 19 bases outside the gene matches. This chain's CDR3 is CASSIRPHTSGWAADTQYF. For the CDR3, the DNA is TGTGCCAGCAGCATTAGACCCCACACTAGCGGGTGGGCGGCAGATACGCAGTATTTT.

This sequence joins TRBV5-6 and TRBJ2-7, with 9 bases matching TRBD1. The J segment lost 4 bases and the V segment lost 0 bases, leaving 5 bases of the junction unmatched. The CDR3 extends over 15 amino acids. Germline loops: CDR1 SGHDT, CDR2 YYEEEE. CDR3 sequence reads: CASSLGQGGLYEQYF. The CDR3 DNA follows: TGTGCCAGCAGCTTGGGACAGGGGGGGCTTTACGAGCAGTACTTC.

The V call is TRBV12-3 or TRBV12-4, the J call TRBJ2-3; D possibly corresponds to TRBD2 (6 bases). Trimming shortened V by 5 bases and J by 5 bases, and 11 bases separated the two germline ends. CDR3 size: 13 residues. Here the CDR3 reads CASSPTGVDTQYF. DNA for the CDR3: TGTGCCAGCAGTCCAACGGGAGTAGATACGCAGTATTTT.